Listed here is a single TCR beta chain. This clonotype was observed many times. Its antigen is not yet known. No qualities accompany the bases; no much larger clone lies one base away. The meaning of the sample's treatment or condition label: allogeneic hematopoietic cell transplantation with graft depleted of TCRalphabeta T cells and CD19 B cells. The transplant recipients were children given TCRalphabeta/CD19-depleted allogeneic hematopoietic cell grafts. The germline V gene (reference sequence) sets CDR1 to SGHNT and CDR2 to YYREEE. V is clipped by 0 bases and J by 1 base, and the sequence between their germline boundaries is 17 bases long. The CDR3 numbers 18 residues from cysteine through phenylalanine. Only the CDR3 part of the read is kept: 54 bases, read in frame from the first base. This sample is drawn from a study of T-cell reconstitution after alpha-beta-depleted transplantation in children (dated by TCRdb to 2016 to 2017). Context from the whole study: T-cell immune reconstitution after TCRalphabeta/CD19-depleted allogeneic hematopoietic cell transplantation in children was quantitatively tracked in the study by means of TCR repertoire profiling. The paper as a whole reports these results and caveats: The apparently early alphabetaT-cell count recovery about two months after transplant was reportedly dependent on only several hundred rapidly expanded clones derived from non-depleted graft cells. The high TCRbeta diversity at day 60 in some patients was ascribed to recipient T cells and intrathymic progenitors that had survived conditioning. Over the following months the frequencies of hyperexpanded clones went down, and after one year T-cell counts and TCRbeta diversity were mostly credited to newly produced T cells.

Library method: PCR. The sample was run on an Illumina HiSeq 2500. TCR library preparation used molecular barcoding, with unique molecular identifiers applied to normalize quantification of the TCRbeta repertoire. Through fastp at Q25 and MiXCR, TCRdb rebuilt clones from the public reads, retaining in-frame beta chains. CDR3 protein sequences are deduplicated, and each keeps its most common genes and DNA. The sample has roughly 200,000 distinct CDR3 sequences on record, approximately 7% of them singletons. The ten biggest clones cover approximately 5.7% of the sample. Sequencing was performed on PBMCs, taken before TCRalphabeta/CD19-depleted stem cell transplant. Recombination joined TRBV5-4 with TRBJ2-1, with a tentative D call of TRBD1 or TRBD2, each matching 5 bases. This TCR was sampled from a boy aged 2 to 10 with acute lymphoblastic leukemia, due to receive a stem cell transplant. The nucleotides read TGTGCCAGCAGCTTGGCCGGGACCCCTGTTAGATCCTACAATGAGCAGTTCTTC. It translates as CASSLAGTPVRSYNEQFF. Where the CDR3 stops, the reference TRBV5-4 and TRBJ2-1 genes take over; the full variable domain is ETGVTQSPTHLIKTRGQQVTLRCSSQSGHNTVSWYQQALGQGPQFIFQYYREEENGRGNFPPRFSGLQFPNYSSELNVNALELDDSALYLCASSLAGTPVRSYNEQFFGPGTRLTVL.